This record concerns one T cell receptor beta chain sequence. The entry originates in a study of blood T cell repertoires in COVID-19. The wider study: In each case, the material was cDNA or gDNA derived from T cells, B-cell-depleted T cells, or PBMCs.

Per the original methods: Reference gene primer amplification yielded estimated nucleated cell counts. Produced via immunoSEQ multiplex PCR; TCRdb's table is partial and in-frame only. The DNA gave D and trimming, while V, J and clone size come from that table. This repertoire shows over 250,000 clones, over 75% found once; its top ten account for about 10%. The sample consisted of peripheral blood. This clonotype originated in a woman in her sixties or seventies with acute or convalescent COVID-19.

CDR3 amino acids: CASSEAAGFSGNTIYF. CDR3 sequence (DNA): TGTGCCAGCAGTGAAGCGGCGGGATTCTCTGGAAACACCATATATTTT. This chain links TRBV2 with TRBJ1-3; no clear D. Germline V gene sequence: CDR1 SNHLY, CDR2 FYNNEI. The V gene lost 0 bases and the J gene lost 0 bases, with 9 bases spanning the gap. This CDR3 region has 16 residues.